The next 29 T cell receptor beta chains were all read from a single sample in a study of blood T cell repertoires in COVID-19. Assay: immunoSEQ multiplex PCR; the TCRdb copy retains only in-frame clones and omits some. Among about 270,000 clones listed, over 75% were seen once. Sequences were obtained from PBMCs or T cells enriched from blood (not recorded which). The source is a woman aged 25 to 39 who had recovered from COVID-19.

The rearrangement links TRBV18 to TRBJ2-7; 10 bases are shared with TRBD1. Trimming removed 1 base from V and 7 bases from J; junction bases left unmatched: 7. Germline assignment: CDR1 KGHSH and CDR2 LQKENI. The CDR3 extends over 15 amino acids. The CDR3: CASSPLGTGVWEQYF. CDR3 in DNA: TGTGCCAGCTCACCACTAGGGACAGGGGTTTGGGAGCAGTACTTC.

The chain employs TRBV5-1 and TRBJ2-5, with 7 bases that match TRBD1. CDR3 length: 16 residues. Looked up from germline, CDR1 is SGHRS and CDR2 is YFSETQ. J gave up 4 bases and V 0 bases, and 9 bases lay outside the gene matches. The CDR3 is CASSLVSQGNGETQYF. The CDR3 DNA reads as TGCGCCAGCAGCTTGGTATCACAGGGGAACGGAGAGACCCAGTACTTC.

In DNA form, the CDR3 reads TGTGCCAGCAGCGTAGCCGAAGAGGGCCCGAATTCACCCCTCCACTTT. It yields the protein CASSVAEEGPNSPLHF. This rearrangement joins TRBV9 to TRBJ1-6; no clear D. V lost 0 bases and J lost 7, with 14 bases in between. This CDR3 region has 16 residues. Germline V gene lookup returns CDR1 SGDLS and CDR2 YYNGEE.

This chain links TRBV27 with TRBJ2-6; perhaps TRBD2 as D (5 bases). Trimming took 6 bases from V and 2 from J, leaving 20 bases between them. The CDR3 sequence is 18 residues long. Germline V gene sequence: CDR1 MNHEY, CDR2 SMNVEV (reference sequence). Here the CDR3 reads CASSPAAGVEPGANVLTF. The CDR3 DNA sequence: TGTGCCAGCAGCCCCGCGGCCGGGGTAGAACCTGGGGCCAACGTCCTGACTTTC.

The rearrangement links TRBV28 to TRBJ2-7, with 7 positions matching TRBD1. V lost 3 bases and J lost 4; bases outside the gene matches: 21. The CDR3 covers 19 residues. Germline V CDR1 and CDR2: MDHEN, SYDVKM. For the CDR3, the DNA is TGTGCCAGCAGTTTCCCCGACTTGGGATGGGCAGGGGGAAGGTACGAGCAGTACTTC. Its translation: CASSFPDLGWAGGRYEQYF.

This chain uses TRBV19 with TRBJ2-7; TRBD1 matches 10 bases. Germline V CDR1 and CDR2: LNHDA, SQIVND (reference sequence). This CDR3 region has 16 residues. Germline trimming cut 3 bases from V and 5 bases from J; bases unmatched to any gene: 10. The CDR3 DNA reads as TGTGCCAGTAGTATCATCGGGACAGGGGTTCAGGACGAGCAGTACTTC. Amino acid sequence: CASSIIGTGVQDEQYF.

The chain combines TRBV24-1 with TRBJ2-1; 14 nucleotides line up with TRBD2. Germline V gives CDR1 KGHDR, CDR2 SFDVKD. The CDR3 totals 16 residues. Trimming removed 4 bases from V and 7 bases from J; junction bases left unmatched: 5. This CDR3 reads CATSEDGTSGGNEQFF. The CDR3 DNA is TGTGCCACCAGTGAGGATGGGACTAGCGGGGGAAATGAGCAGTTCTTC.

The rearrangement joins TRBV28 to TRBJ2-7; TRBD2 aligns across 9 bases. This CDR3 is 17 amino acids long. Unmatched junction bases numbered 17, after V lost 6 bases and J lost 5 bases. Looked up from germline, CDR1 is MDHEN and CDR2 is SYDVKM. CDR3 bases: TGTGCCAGCAGCCTAACAGGAGGGCGGGAGGGCCCGGACGAGCAGTACTTC. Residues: CASSLTGGREGPDEQYF.

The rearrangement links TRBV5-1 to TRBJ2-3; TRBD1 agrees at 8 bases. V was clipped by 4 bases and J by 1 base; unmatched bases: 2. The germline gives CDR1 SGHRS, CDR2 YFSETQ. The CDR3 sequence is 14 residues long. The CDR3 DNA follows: TGCGCCAGCAGCCAGGACAGGGGCACAGATACGCAGTATTTT. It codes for CASSQDRGTDTQYF. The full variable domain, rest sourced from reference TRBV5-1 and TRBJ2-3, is KAGVTQTPRYLIKTRGQQVTLSCSPISGHRSVSWYQQTPGQGLQFLFEYFSETQRNKGNFPGRFSGRQFSNSRSEMNVSTLELGDSALYLCASSQDRGTDTQYFGPGTRLTVL.

The CDR3 nucleotides are TGTGCCAGCAGTGATCGGGGGGCCTACGAGCAGTACTTC. Protein: CASSDRGAYEQYF. The chain uses TRBV2 and TRBJ2-7; the match to TRBD2 covers 7 bases. Germline CDR1 and CDR2: SNHLY and FYNNEI. With V trimmed by 3 bases and J by 2 bases, 1 base remained unmatched. The CDR3 is 13 amino acids. Together with reference TRBV2 and TRBJ2-7, the CDR3 gives the full variable domain: EPEVTQTPSHQVTQMGQEVILRCVPISNHLYFYWYRQILGQKVEFLVSFYNNEISEKSEIFDDQFSVERPDGSNFTLKIRSTKLEDSAMYFCASSDRGAYEQYFGPGTRLTVT.

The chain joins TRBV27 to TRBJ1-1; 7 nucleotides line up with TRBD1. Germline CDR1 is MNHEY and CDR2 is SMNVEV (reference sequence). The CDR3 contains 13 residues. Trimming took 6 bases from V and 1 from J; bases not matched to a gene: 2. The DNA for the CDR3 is TGTGCCAGCAGCCGGGACAGGAACACTGAAGCTTTCTTT. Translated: CASSRDRNTEAFF.

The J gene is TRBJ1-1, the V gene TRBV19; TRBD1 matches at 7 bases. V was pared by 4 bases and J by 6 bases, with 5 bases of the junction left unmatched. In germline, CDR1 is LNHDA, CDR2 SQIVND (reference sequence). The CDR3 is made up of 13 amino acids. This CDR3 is CASSTSTGAEAFF. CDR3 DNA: TGTGCCAGTAGTACCTCAACAGGGGCTGAAGCTTTCTTT.

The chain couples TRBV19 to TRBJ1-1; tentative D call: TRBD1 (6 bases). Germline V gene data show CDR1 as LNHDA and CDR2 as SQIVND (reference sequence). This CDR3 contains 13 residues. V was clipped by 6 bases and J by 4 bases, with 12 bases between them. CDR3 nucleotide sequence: TGTGCCAGTAGCCCCCGAGGGGGCACTGAAGCTTTCTTT. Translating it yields CASSPRGGTEAFF.

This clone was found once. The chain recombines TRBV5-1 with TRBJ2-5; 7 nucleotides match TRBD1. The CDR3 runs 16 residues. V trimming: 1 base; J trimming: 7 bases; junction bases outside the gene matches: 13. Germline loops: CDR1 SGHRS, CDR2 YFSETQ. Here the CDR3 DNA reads TGCGCCAGCAGCTTGCCAGTAGAGGGGGCCGGTGGGACCCAGTACTTC. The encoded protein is CASSLPVEGAGGTQYF.

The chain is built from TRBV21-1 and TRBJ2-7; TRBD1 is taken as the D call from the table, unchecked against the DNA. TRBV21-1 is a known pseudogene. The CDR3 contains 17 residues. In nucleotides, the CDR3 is TGTGCCAGCAGCTACGGAGAGTCGGGACAGGGTGGCCACGAGCAGTACTTC. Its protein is CASSYGESGQGGHEQYF.

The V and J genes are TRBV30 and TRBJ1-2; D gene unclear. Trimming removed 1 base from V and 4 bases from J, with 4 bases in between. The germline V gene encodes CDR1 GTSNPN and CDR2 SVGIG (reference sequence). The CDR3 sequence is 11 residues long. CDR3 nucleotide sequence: TGTGCCTGGAGTGAGCCCTATGGCTACACCTTC. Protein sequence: CAWSEPYGYTF.

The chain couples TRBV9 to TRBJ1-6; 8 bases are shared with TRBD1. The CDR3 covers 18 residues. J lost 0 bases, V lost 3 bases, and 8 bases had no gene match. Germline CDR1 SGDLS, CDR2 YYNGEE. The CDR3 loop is CASSALQGGSSYNSPLHF. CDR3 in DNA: TGTGCCAGCAGCGCCCTACAGGGGGGAAGCTCCTATAATTCACCCCTCCACTTT. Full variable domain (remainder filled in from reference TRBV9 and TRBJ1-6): DSGVTQTPKHLITATGQRVTLRCSPRSGDLSVYWYQQSLDQGLQFLIQYYNGEERAKGNILERFSAQQFPDLHSELNLSSLELGDSALYFCASSALQGGSSYNSPLHFGNGTRLTVT.

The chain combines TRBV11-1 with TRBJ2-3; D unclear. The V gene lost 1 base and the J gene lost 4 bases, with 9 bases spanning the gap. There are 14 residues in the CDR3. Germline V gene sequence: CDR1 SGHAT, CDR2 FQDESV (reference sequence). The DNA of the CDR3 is TGTGCCAGCAGCTTAGGGCTTTCCCCAGATACGCAGTATTTT. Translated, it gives CASSLGLSPDTQYF.

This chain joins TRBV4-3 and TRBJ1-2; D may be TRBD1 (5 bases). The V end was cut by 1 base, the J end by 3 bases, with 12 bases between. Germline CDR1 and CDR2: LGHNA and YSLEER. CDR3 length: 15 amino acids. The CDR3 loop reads CASSQATGEDYGYTF. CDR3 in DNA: TGCGCCAGCAGCCAAGCTACGGGGGAGGACTATGGCTACACCTTC.

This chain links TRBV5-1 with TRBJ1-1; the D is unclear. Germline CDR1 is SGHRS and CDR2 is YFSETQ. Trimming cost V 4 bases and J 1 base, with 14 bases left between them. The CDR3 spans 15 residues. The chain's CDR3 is CASSVGVAKNTEAFF. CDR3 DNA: TGCGCCAGCAGCGTTGGAGTAGCCAAGAACACTGAAGCTTTCTTT.

CDR3 coding DNA: TGCGCCAGCAGCTTGTTGTCAGCCGACGCGGGCACTGAAGCTTTCTTT. Amino acids: CASSLLSADAGTEAFF. The chain uses TRBV5-1 and TRBJ1-1; D not resolved. The CDR3 sequence is 16 residues long. The V gene's germline CDR1 is SGHRS and CDR2 YFSETQ. Trimming cost V 1 base and J 4 bases, with 17 bases left between them.

The CDR3 region is CASSWTGGTYGYTF. The CDR3 DNA sequence: TGCGCCAGCAGTTGGACAGGCGGTACCTATGGCTACACCTTC. The V call is TRBV5-1, the J call TRBJ1-2, with 7 bases matching TRBD1. V trimming: 5 bases; J trimming: 4 bases; junction bases outside the gene matches: 8. Germline CDR1 reads SGHRS; CDR2 reads YFSETQ. The CDR3 extends over 14 amino acids.

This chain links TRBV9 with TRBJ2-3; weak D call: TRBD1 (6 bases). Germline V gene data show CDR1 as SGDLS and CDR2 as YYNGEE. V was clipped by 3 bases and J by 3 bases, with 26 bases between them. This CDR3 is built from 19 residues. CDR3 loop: CASSATRQGPGHPTDTQYF. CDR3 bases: TGTGCCAGCAGCGCGACCCGCCAGGGACCGGGACACCCTACAGATACGCAGTATTTT.

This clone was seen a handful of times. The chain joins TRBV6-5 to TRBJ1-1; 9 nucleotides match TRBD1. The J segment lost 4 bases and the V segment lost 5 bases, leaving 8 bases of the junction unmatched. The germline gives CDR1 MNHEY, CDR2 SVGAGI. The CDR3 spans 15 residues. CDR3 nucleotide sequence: TGTGCCAGCAGTACACGGGACAGGGCCGGCACTGAAGCTTTCTTT. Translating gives CASSTRDRAGTEAFF.

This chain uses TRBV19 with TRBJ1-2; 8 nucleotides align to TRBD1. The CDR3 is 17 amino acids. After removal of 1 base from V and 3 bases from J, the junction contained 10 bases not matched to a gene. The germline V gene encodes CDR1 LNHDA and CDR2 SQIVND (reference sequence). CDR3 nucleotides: TGTGCCAGTAGTATAGCGAGAGGGACAGGTCGGCACTATGGCTACACCTTC. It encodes CASSIARGTGRHYGYTF.

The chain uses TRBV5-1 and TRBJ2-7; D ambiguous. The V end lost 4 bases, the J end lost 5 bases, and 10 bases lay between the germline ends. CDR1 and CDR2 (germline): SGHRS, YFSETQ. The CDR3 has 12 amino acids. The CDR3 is CASSELVDEQYF. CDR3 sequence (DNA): TGCGCCAGCAGCGAGTTGGTGGACGAGCAGTACTTC.

The CDR3 protein is CASSYSDSRPEAFF. CDR3 coding DNA: TGTGCCAGCAGTTACTCAGACAGTAGGCCTGAAGCTTTCTTT. The V and J genes are TRBV2 and TRBJ1-1, with D possibly being TRBD1 (5 bases). Germline assignment: CDR1 SNHLY and CDR2 FYNNEI. Between the trimmed V and J ends, which lost 5 bases and 6 bases, there was a span of 16 bases. CDR3 length: 14 amino acids.

The DNA for the CDR3 is TGCGCCAGCAGCTTGGAATTAACTAGCGGGATACTTGATTGGTTCTTC. This codes for CASSLELTSGILDWFF. The chain uses TRBV5-1 and TRBJ2-1, with 10 bases that match TRBD2. CDR3 size: 16 residues. The germline CDR1 and CDR2 sequences are SGHRS and YFSETQ. Trimming removed 0 bases from V and 15 bases from J; junction bases left unmatched: 15. Full variable domain (rest looked up from reference TRBV5-1 and TRBJ2-1): KAGVTQTPRYLIKTRGQQVTLSCSPISGHRSVSWYQQTPGQGLQFLFEYFSETQRNKGNFPGRFSGRQFSNSRSEMNVSTLELGDSALYLCASSLELTSGILDWFFGPGTRLTVL.

The CDR3 region is CASSPVGGQGLSVLKNIQYF. Here the CDR3 DNA reads TGCGCCAGCAGCCCCGTGGGAGGGCAGGGATTGTCCGTACTCAAAAACATTCAGTACTTC. The V call is TRBV5-1, the J call TRBJ2-4; 7 nucleotides align to TRBD2. Germline CDR1 and CDR2: SGHRS and YFSETQ. This CDR3 contains 20 residues. Trimming cost V 4 bases and J 3 bases; bases outside gene matches: 22.